A selection of T cell receptor beta chains follows, all from one sample in a study of blood T cells in healthy people across ages. TCRdb itself ran the 5' RACE reads through MiXCR, one entry per CDR3 protein. The repertoire holds more than 800,000 distinct CDR3 sequences, with 40% to 55% as singletons. The source material was blood. The origin of the receptors is a woman aged 60-75 years in good health. Each CDR3 is given with its conserved first and last residue. D genes are given only for firm matches. The size of a clone is reported for some rows only, either as once, few or many, or as a class for expanded clones.

CDR3 length	V gene	clone size	D gene	J gene	CDR3 protein	CDR3 DNA
16	TRBV18	.	TRBD1	TRBJ2-3	CASSTRTGLVTDTQYF	TGTGCCAGCTCAACCCGGACAGGATTGGTAACAGATACGCAGTATTTT
16	TRBV7-2	.	.	TRBJ2-5	CASSRNPGFASYVQYF	TGTGCCAGCAGCCGAAATCCGGGTTTCGCTTCCTACGTGCAGTACTTC
14	TRBV7-9	.	.	TRBJ1-1	CASTQQGLNTEAFF	TGTGCCAGCACCCAACAGGGATTGAACACTGAAGCTTTCTTT
15	TRBV7-3	.	TRBD1	TRBJ2-5	CASSSRQGTQETQYF	TGTGCCAGCAGCTCGAGACAGGGGACACAAGAGACCCAGTACTTC
14	TRBV11-3	.	.	TRBJ2-1	CASSPSLLSNEQFF	TGTGCCAGCAGCCCCTCCCTCCTGAGCAATGAGCAGTTCTTC
14	TRBV6-5	.	.	TRBJ2-5	CASRYTLIEGTQYF	TGTGCCAGCAGGTACACGTTAATCGAGGGGACCCAGTACTTC
11	TRBV12-3/TRBV12-4	.	.	TRBJ2-4	CASTMGTLQYF	TGTGCCAGCACTATGGGGACCTTACAGTACTTC
14	TRBV12-3/TRBV12-4	.	.	TRBJ2-7	CASRTGVHYNEQYF	TGTGCCAGCAGAACGGGTGTCCACTACAATGAGCAGTACTTC
13	TRBV10-3	.	.	TRBJ2-5	CAIEDPDQETQYF	TGTGCCATCGAGGATCCAGACCAAGAGACCCAGTACTTC
16	TRBV6-2/TRBV6-3	.	.	TRBJ2-1	CASSYRGRALGNEQFF	TGTGCCAGCAGTTACAGAGGCAGAGCTCTGGGGAATGAGCAGTTCTTC
16	TRBV5-6	.	.	TRBJ2-1	CASSLTGTGRWNEQFF	TGTGCCAGCAGCCTAACCGGAACAGGGAGGTGGAATGAGCAGTTCTTC
16	TRBV4-3	.	TRBD2	TRBJ2-3	CASSQDPAGGRDTQYF	TGCGCCAGCAGCCAAGATCCGGCGGGAGGAAGGGATACGCAGTATTTT
16	TRBV5-1	few	TRBD1	TRBJ1-2	CASSLDAGDRPGGYTF	TGCGCCAGCAGCTTGGACGCCGGGGACAGGCCGGGTGGCTACACCTTC
14	TRBV30	.	TRBD2	TRBJ2-4	CAWRAGLAADIQYF	TGTGCCTGGAGAGCCGGACTAGCGGCTGACATTCAGTACTTC
13	TRBV20-1	few	TRBD1	TRBJ1-1	CSADRGRGTEAFF	TGCAGTGCTGACAGGGGGCGCGGGACTGAAGCTTTCTTT
16	TRBV5-1	.	TRBD2	TRBJ2-5	CASSPLQGLAGNEQYF	TGCGCCAGCAGCCCCCTTCAGGGACTAGCGGGCAATGAGCAGTACTTC
16	TRBV7-2	.	TRBD2	TRBJ2-7	CASSLGRAGERNEQYF	TGTGCCAGCAGCTTAGGTAGAGCGGGAGAGCGGAACGAGCAGTACTTC
13	TRBV20-1	.	TRBD2	TRBJ2-7	CSASGLAGHEQYF	TGCAGTGCTAGTGGCCTAGCGGGCCACGAGCAGTACTTC
14	TRBV11-2	.	.	TRBJ2-5	CASSLTGRGRGQYF	TGTGCCAGCAGCTTAACCGGTAGAGGGAGAGGGCAGTACTTC
13	TRBV10-3	.	.	TRBJ2-1	CAISESRGNEQFF	TGTGCCATCAGTGAGTCTCGGGGGAATGAGCAGTTCTTC
15	TRBV25-1	few	.	TRBJ2-5	CASTSDLAPRETQYF	TGTGCCAGCACAAGTGACCTCGCCCCTCGAGAGACCCAGTACTTC
16	TRBV29-1	.	.	TRBJ1-2	CSVVAERGVRDYGYTF	TGCAGCGTTGTGGCAGAGAGGGGGGTTCGGGACTATGGCTACACCTTC
13	TRBV29-1	.	TRBD1	TRBJ2-5	CSVEDPGQGGQYF	TGCAGCGTTGAAGATCCGGGACAGGGGGGGCAGTACTTC
14	TRBV3-1	.	.	TRBJ2-5	CASSGHPTLKEQYF	TGTGCCAGCTCTGGACACCCCACTTTGAAGGAGCAGTACTTC
13	TRBV20-1	.	.	TRBJ2-7	CSASPPQFYEQYF	TGCAGTGCTAGTCCCCCCCAGTTCTACGAGCAGTACTTC
13	TRBV12-3/TRBV12-4	.	.	TRBJ2-3	CASNQGITDTQYF	TGTGCCAGCAACCAGGGGATCACAGATACGCAGTATTTT
14	TRBV28	.	.	TRBJ2-7	CASSFWRGAYEQYF	TGTGCCAGCAGTTTTTGGCGGGGCGCCTACGAGCAGTACTTC
11	TRBV12-3/TRBV12-4	.	.	TRBJ2-2	CASSWRGELFF	TGTGCCAGCAGCTGGAGGGGGGAGCTGTTTTTT
12	TRBV20-1	.	.	TRBJ2-7	CSARVYHDEQYF	TGCAGTGCTAGGGTCTACCATGACGAGCAGTACTTC
17	TRBV4-2	.	TRBD2	TRBJ2-1	CASSQERRREGRNEQFF	TGTGCCAGCAGCCAGGAACGTCGGCGGGAGGGCCGTAATGAGCAGTTCTTC
16	TRBV6-5	.	.	TRBJ2-7	CASSYPGDRRTYEQYF	TGTGCCAGCAGTTACCCAGGGGACCGTAGGACCTACGAGCAGTACTTC
15	TRBV4-1	few	.	TRBJ1-2	CASSQDHNVNYGYTF	TGCGCCAGCAGCCAAGATCATAACGTTAACTATGGCTACACCTTC
11	TRBV5-1	once	.	TRBJ2-5	CAISSTGGQYF	TGCGCCATCAGTTCGACAGGAGGGCAGTACTTC
15	TRBV28	.	TRBD2	TRBJ2-5	CASSFGLAAKETQYF	TGTGCCAGCAGTTTCGGACTAGCGGCTAAAGAGACCCAGTACTTC
12	TRBV24-1	.	.	TRBJ1-2	CATSQGNYGYTF	TGTGCCACCAGCCAGGGTAACTATGGCTACACCTTC
12	TRBV12-3/TRBV12-4	.	.	TRBJ2-7	CAGSLAPYEQYF	TGTGCCGGCAGTTTAGCGCCCTACGAGCAGTACTTC
15	TRBV7-2	.	.	TRBJ2-7	CASSPETGPSYEQYF	TGTGCCAGCAGCCCCGAAACGGGACCCTCCTACGAGCAGTACTTC